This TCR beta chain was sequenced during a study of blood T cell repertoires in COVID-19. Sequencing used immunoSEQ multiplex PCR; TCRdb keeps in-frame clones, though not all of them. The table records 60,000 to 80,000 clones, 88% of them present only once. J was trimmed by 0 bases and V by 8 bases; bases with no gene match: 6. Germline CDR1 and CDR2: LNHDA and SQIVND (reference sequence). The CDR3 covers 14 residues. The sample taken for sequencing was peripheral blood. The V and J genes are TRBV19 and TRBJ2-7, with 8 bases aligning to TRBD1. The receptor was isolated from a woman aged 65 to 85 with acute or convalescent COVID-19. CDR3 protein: CASRRTGSSYEQYF. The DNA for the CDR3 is TGTGCCAGTCGACGGACAGGGAGCTCCTACGAGCAGTACTTC.